The entry below gives a single T cell receptor (beta chain) sequence along with its context. The antigen remains unidentified. The source of the sample is a study of T cell responses to AZD1222 COVID-19 vaccine. Findings of the study overall: There were vaccine-associated CD4 TCRs across spike, dominant at 160-218 and 743-854. The study sampled repertoires only after the peak T cell response. Spike-specific TCR breadth and depth both grew after two AZD1222 doses.

TCRdb keeps only in-frame clones here, not all; method: immunoSEQ multiplex PCR. This sample has 130,000 or so clones; more than 85% occur once, and the top ten carry 1.5% to 2%. Looked up from germline, CDR1 is MNHEY and CDR2 is SMNVEV (reference sequence). This CDR3 has 16 amino acids. Deletions cut 5 bases from V and 6 bases from J, with 22 bases between. Doses given second, at about 4 or about 12 weeks, were pooled. The receptor was isolated from an adult who received the AZD1222 COVID-19 vaccine. The chain couples TRBV27 to TRBJ1-1; D perhaps matches TRBD1 (6 bases). The material sequenced was peripheral blood, taken 28 days after the second AZD1222 dose. The CDR3, as DNA: TGTGCCAGCAGTCCTCAACAGGGAATGGTCGCCCCTGAAGCTTTCTTT. Translation: CASSPQQGMVAPEAFF.